Shown below are 4 T cell receptor beta chains from a single sample sequenced in a study of blood T cell repertoires in COVID-19. Sequenced by immunoSEQ multiplex PCR; TCRdb stores in-frame clones only, minus some. The sample lists around 160,000 clones; about nine tenths were seen once. Material for sequencing was peripheral blood. These receptors came from a human donor in a cohort sampled during active COVID-19.

The chain couples TRBV4-3 to TRBJ1-2, with D unclear. Trimming left V 0 bases short and J 4 bases short, with 9 bases between. CDR1 LGHNA and CDR2 YSLEER come from the germline V gene. The CDR3 contains 14 residues. DNA of the CDR3: TGCGCCAGCAGCCAAGATGTGGGAGTCTATGGCTACACCTTC. This translates into CASSQDVGVYGYTF.

V usage is TRBV18 and J usage is TRBJ2-7; weak D call: TRBD2 (5 bases). The germline V and J ends were trimmed by 6 bases and 3 bases, with 12 bases remaining between them. The germline V gene encodes CDR1 KGHSH and CDR2 LQKENI. The CDR3 is made up of 13 amino acids. This CDR3 reads CASSRFEGYEQYF. In nucleotides, the CDR3 is TGTGCCAGCTCTAGATTTGAGGGCTACGAGCAGTACTTC.

This chain uses TRBV4-2 with TRBJ2-1; 11 nucleotides align to TRBD2. The CDR3 consists of 20 residues. V lost 0 bases to trimming and J lost 3 bases; unmatched junction nucleotides: 13. CDR1 is LGHNA and CDR2 is YNFKEQ in the germline V gene. CDR3 nucleotide sequence: TGTGCCAGCAGCCAAGATCACGGCAGGGCCGGGACTAGCGGCTACAATGAGCAGTTCTTC. This encodes CASSQDHGRAGTSGYNEQFF.

This chain uses TRBV24-1 with TRBJ2-3, with D possibly matching TRBD1 (5 bases). Germline loops: CDR1 KGHDR, CDR2 SFDVKD. This CDR3 is built from 17 residues. V was shortened by 4 bases and J by 0 bases, with 16 bases between the two germline ends. This CDR3 is CATSDPQGRASTDTQYF. The CDR3 DNA reads TGTGCCACCAGTGACCCTCAGGGTCGGGCTAGCACAGATACGCAGTATTTT.